What follows are 25 T cell receptor beta chains derived from one specimen sequenced in a study of T cell responses to AZD1222 COVID-19 vaccine. Profiling relied on immunoSEQ multiplex PCR, and the TCRdb table lists in-frame clones only, not all of them. The sample has under 60,000 clones, about 88% seen once; the top ten hold approximately 10%. Specimen: peripheral blood, collected on day 0 of AZD1222 vaccination. These receptors all stem from an adult in good health.

This clone was found a few times. The chain carries TRBV18 and TRBJ1-2; tentative D call: TRBD1 (6 bases). This CDR3 spans 14 amino acids. CDR1 and CDR2 (germline): KGHSH, LQKENI. The V end was cut by 2 bases, the J end by 4 bases, with 11 bases between. The CDR3 region has the DNA TGTGCCAGCTCACCAGACAGGCATTTCTATGGCTACACCTTC. This encodes CASSPDRHFYGYTF.

The V call is TRBV12-3 or TRBV12-4, the J call TRBJ2-5, with 7 bases fitting TRBD2. Trimming removed 8 bases from V and 3 bases from J; junction bases left unmatched: 0. This CDR3 is built from 11 residues. The CDR3 sequence is CASGGEETQYF. The CDR3 bases are TGTGCCAGCGGGGGGGAAGAGACCCAGTACTTC.

The chain recombines TRBV4-3 with TRBJ1-2; TRBD1 matches at 8 bases. Germline CDR1 is LGHNA and CDR2 is YSLEER. The CDR3 contains 15 residues. After removal of 3 bases from V and 8 bases from J, the junction contained 11 bases not matched to a gene. This chain's CDR3 is CASSHSTGVGKGYTF. In DNA, the CDR3 is TGCGCCAGCAGCCATTCGACAGGGGTCGGAAAAGGCTACACCTTC.

The V call is TRBV5-1, the J call TRBJ2-3; 8 bases line up with TRBD1. The V and J ends lost 0 bases and 6 bases, in that order; junction bases with no gene match: 6. This CDR3 is built from 15 residues. Germline lookup yields CDR1 SGHRS and CDR2 YFSETQ. CDR3 protein: CASSLEGQAPDTQYF. The CDR3 nucleotides are TGCGCCAGCAGCTTGGAGGGACAGGCTCCGGATACGCAGTATTTT.

The rearrangement uses TRBV5-1 and TRBJ1-3; 8 bases agree with TRBD1. Germline V gene sequence: CDR1 SGHRS, CDR2 YFSETQ. CDR3 length: 14 residues. Unmatched junction bases numbered 4, after V lost 6 bases and J lost 2 bases. The CDR3 sequence: CASKRTGPGNTIYF. The DNA of the CDR3 is TGCGCCAGCAAGCGGACAGGGCCTGGAAACACCATATATTTT.

The rearrangement joins TRBV21-1 to TRBJ1-2; the table's D call TRBD1 went unverified against the DNA. TRBV21-1 is listed as a pseudogene. The CDR3 has 17 residues. The CDR3 is CASSKKGADRNNYGYTF. Here the CDR3 DNA reads TGTGCCAGCAGCAAAAAGGGGGCGGACAGGAACAACTATGGCTACACCTTC.

The chain links TRBV7-9 to TRBJ1-3; TRBD1 might be the D (6 bases). V gave up 4 bases and J gave up 0 bases, with 13 bases separating them. Germline V gene lookup returns CDR1 SEHNR and CDR2 FQNEAQ (reference sequence). There are 16 residues in the CDR3. Here the CDR3 reads CASSSDGQFSGNTIYF. CDR3 nucleotide sequence: TGTGCCAGCAGCTCAGACGGACAGTTCTCTGGAAACACCATATATTTT.

The chain is built from TRBV19 and TRBJ2-7; 9 positions match TRBD1. Trimming cost V 5 bases and J 7 bases; bases outside gene matches: 9. This CDR3 is built from 14 residues. CDR1 and CDR2 (germline): LNHDA, SQIVND (reference sequence). The CDR3 DNA is TGTGCCAGTAGTCGGACAGGGGAGTCTGTTGAGCAGTACTTC. Encoded protein: CASSRTGESVEQYF.

V usage is TRBV2 and J usage is TRBJ1-2, with 12 positions matching TRBD1. Germline V CDR1 and CDR2: SNHLY, FYNNEI. The V and J ends lost 6 bases and 4 bases, in that order; junction bases with no gene match: 3. This CDR3 is built from 14 residues. The CDR3 sequence: CASRGTGGRYGYTF. CDR3 coding DNA: TGTGCCAGCAGGGGGACAGGGGGCCGCTATGGCTACACCTTC. The variable domain in full, completed from reference TRBV2 and TRBJ1-2, reads EPEVTQTPSHQVTQMGQEVILRCVPISNHLYFYWYRQILGQKVEFLVSFYNNEISEKSEIFDDQFSVERPDGSNFTLKIRSTKLEDSAMYFCASRGTGGRYGYTFGSGTRLTVV.

The V and J genes are TRBV11-1 and TRBJ2-3; tentative D call: TRBD2 (7 bases). Germline V gene sequence: CDR1 SGHAT, CDR2 FQDESV (reference sequence). The V end was cut by 6 bases, the J end by 1 base, with 14 bases between. The length of the CDR3 is 15 residues. Written as DNA, the CDR3 is TGTGCCAGCAGATCAACGGGGGGCCGCACAGATACGCAGTATTTT. It codes for CASRSTGGRTDTQYF.

The V gene is TRBV20-1, the J gene TRBJ1-1, with TRBD1 identical over 7 bases. This CDR3 has 14 residues. Trimming cost V 3 bases and J 2 bases; bases outside gene matches: 6. The V gene's germline CDR1 is DFQATT and CDR2 SNEGSKA (reference sequence). The CDR3 protein is CSASKDRTNTEAFF. CDR3 nucleotides: TGCAGTGCTAGTAAGGACAGGACTAACACTGAAGCTTTCTTT.

The chain combines TRBV27 with TRBJ2-7, with 14 bases aligning to TRBD2. This CDR3 comprises 16 residues. Germline V gene data show CDR1 as MNHEY and CDR2 as SMNVEV (reference sequence). Trimming cost V 6 bases and J 3 bases; bases outside gene matches: 7. The chain's CDR3 is CASRRGLAGGRYEQYF. Written as DNA, the CDR3 is TGTGCCAGCAGGCGCGGACTAGCGGGAGGTCGCTACGAGCAGTACTTC.

The chain uses TRBV10-3 and TRBJ1-5; the D is unclear. Per germline, CDR1 ENHRY and CDR2 SYGVKD. This CDR3 is 14 amino acids long. V shed 3 bases and J shed 7 bases, with 13 bases lying between them. The CDR3 region has the DNA TGTGCCATCAGTGAAATGACGGGGAACCAGCCCCAGCATTTT. Protein product: CAISEMTGNQPQHF.

The rearrangement links TRBV9 to TRBJ1-5; TRBD1 might be the D (5 bases). The V end lost 4 bases, the J end lost 4 bases, and 27 bases lay between the germline ends. The V gene's germline CDR1 is SGDLS and CDR2 YYNGEE. This CDR3 is built from 19 residues. CDR3 protein: CASSRRGRRISDRNQPQHF. DNA of the CDR3: TGTGCCAGCAGCCGTAGGGGCCGGAGAATCTCGGATAGGAATCAGCCCCAGCATTTT.

Turning to this clone: At the DNA level, this CDR3 is encoded by other sequences in the same sample as well. The J gene is TRBJ1-3, the V gene TRBV5-1; D may be TRBD1 (5 bases). Trimming left V 3 bases short and J 0 bases short, with 7 bases between. The CDR3 is made up of 14 amino acids. The germline CDR1 and CDR2 sequences are SGHRS and YFSETQ. The CDR3 protein is CASSSGGSGNTIYF. DNA of the CDR3: TGCGCCAGCAGCTCCGGGGGCTCTGGAAACACCATATATTTT.

The chain uses TRBV18 and TRBJ1-3; D remains unclear. Germline loops: CDR1 KGHSH, CDR2 LQKENI. V was cut by 2 bases and J by 0 bases, with 8 bases left in between. The CDR3 loop spans 15 amino acids. The CDR3 sequence is CASSPGVASGNTIYF. CDR3 coding DNA: TGTGCCAGCTCACCAGGGGTAGCCTCTGGAAACACCATATATTTT.

CDR3 in amino acids: CASRDSSGNTIYF. In nucleotides, the CDR3 is TGTGCCAGCAGGGATAGCTCTGGAAACACCATATATTTT. V and J are TRBV2 and TRBJ1-3; D is unresolved. Germline V gene data show CDR1 as SNHLY and CDR2 as FYNNEI. Trimming took 6 bases from V and 0 from J, leaving 6 bases between them. This CDR3 region has 13 residues.

This chain joins TRBV30 and TRBJ1-4; D is undetermined. Germline CDR1 reads GTSNPN; CDR2 reads SVGIG (reference sequence). The CDR3 totals 13 residues. The V gene lost 3 bases and the J gene lost 7 bases, with 12 bases spanning the gap. For the CDR3, the DNA is TGTGCCTGGAGGACAAGGAAGGGTGAAAAACTGTTTTTT. Its protein product is CAWRTRKGEKLFF.

V gene TRBV9 combines with J gene TRBJ2-7, with 7 bases fitting TRBD2. Germline values: CDR1 SGDLS, CDR2 YYNGEE. V gave up 0 bases and J gave up 3 bases; unmatched junction bases: 12. CDR3 length: 17 residues. The CDR3 region is CASSVGRLAAGGYEQYF. DNA for the CDR3: TGTGCCAGCAGCGTAGGTCGGCTAGCGGCCGGTGGCTACGAGCAGTACTTC.

V usage is TRBV7-9 and J usage is TRBJ1-2; 7 nucleotides agree with TRBD1. V lost 4 bases to trimming and J lost 5 bases; unmatched junction nucleotides: 7. The CDR3 spans 14 residues. Germline CDR1 and CDR2: SEHNR and FQNEAQ (reference sequence). The DNA of the CDR3 is TGTGCCAGCAGCTCCCAGGACAGGCTGTATGGCTACACCTTC. Translating gives CASSSQDRLYGYTF.

The gene calls are TRBV4-2 and TRBJ2-7; D not resolved. Germline CDR1 is LGHNA and CDR2 is YNFKEQ. V lost 0 bases and J lost 3, with 6 bases in between. This CDR3 is built from 13 residues. Here the CDR3 reads CASSQEVRYEQYF. CDR3 coding DNA: TGTGCCAGCAGCCAAGAAGTCCGCTACGAGCAGTACTTC.

The chain carries TRBV18 and TRBJ1-1, with D hard to call. The CDR3 has 12 residues. The germline gives CDR1 KGHSH, CDR2 LQKENI. Trimming removed 5 bases at V and 3 bases at J, with 7 bases between. CDR3 in DNA: TGTGCCAGCTCAATGAGGGACACTGAAGCTTTCTTT. This codes for CASSMRDTEAFF.

The V gene is TRBV2, the J gene TRBJ1-2, with D possibly being TRBD1 (6 bases). V shed 7 bases and J shed 2 bases, with 14 bases lying between them. CDR1 SNHLY and CDR2 FYNNEI come from the germline V gene. The CDR3 is 14 residues long. CDR3 sequence: CASIRTATNYGYTF. The DNA of the CDR3 is TGTGCCAGCATCAGGACAGCCACAAACTATGGCTACACCTTC.

The V and J genes are TRBV6-1 and TRBJ1-5, with a tentative D call TRBD1 (5 bases). The CDR3 covers 14 residues. Germline CDR1 and CDR2: MNHNS and SASEGT. V dropped 0 bases and J dropped 7 bases, with 10 bases sitting between them. The CDR3 protein is CASSEAGGGQPQHF. The CDR3 region has the DNA TGTGCCAGCAGTGAAGCTGGGGGGGGACAGCCCCAGCATTTT.

This clone was detected only once. This chain connects TRBV7-2 to TRBJ1-3; 7 bases agree with TRBD1. Germline V CDR1 and CDR2: SGHTA, FQGNSA. The CDR3 loop spans 15 amino acids. Trimming at V came to 3 bases and at J to 6 bases, leaving 8 bases not matched to a gene. The DNA of the CDR3 is TGTGCCAGCAGCTTGGAAAGGGGGCTCGCAAACACCATATATTTT. Its translation is CASSLERGLANTIYF. The whole variable domain, filled in from reference TRBV7-2 and TRBJ1-3, reads GAGVSQSPSNKVTEKGKDVELRCDPISGHTALYWYRQSLGQGLEFLIYFQGNSAPDKSGLPSDRFSAERTGGSVSTLTIQRTQQEDSAVYLCASSLERGLANTIYFGEGSWLTVV.